The rows below give T cell receptor beta chains drawn from one sample of a study of technical replicates of blood from four donors. Libraries were prepared by immunoSEQ multiplex PCR; TCRdb keeps only in-frame clonotypes and omits some of them. Of about 75,000 clones in the sample, nearly 98% were seen once. Sequenced input: T cells isolated from PBMCs. All receptors come from a human donor in good health. CDR3s include the opening cysteine and the closing phenylalanine or tryptophan.

CDR3: CASSRLTVTPGNTIYF
V: TRBV14
J: TRBJ1-3

CDR3: CASSWDNNEQFF
V: TRBV6-5
J: TRBJ2-1

CDR3: CSLTTSGSVTDTQYF
V: TRBV29-1
J: TRBJ2-3

CDR3: CASSLSGKPYNEQFF
V: TRBV4-2
J: TRBJ2-1

CDR3: CASSEGLAEKTQYF
V: TRBV6-1
J: TRBJ2-5

CDR3: CASSLGQGSRGYTF
V: TRBV7-2
J: TRBJ1-2

CDR3: CASSLMGAYNYGYTF
V: TRBV7-9
J: TRBJ1-2

CDR3: CAWSPEDSGYTF
V: TRBV30
J: TRBJ1-2

CDR3: CASSLSGTSIRGTGELFF
V: TRBV5-4
J: TRBJ2-2

CDR3: CASSLTRLLAGTGELFF
V: TRBV11-2
J: TRBJ2-2

CDR3: CASSQDLGWMNTIYF
V: TRBV4-3
J: TRBJ1-3

CDR3: CASSSASGRQSYNEQFF
V: TRBV5-1
J: TRBJ2-1

CDR3: CASSSRTSGIWEQYF
V: TRBV13
J: TRBJ2-7

CDR3: CASSLPGNTEAFF
V: TRBV5-1
J: TRBJ1-1

CDR3: CASSLMEPREQFF
V: TRBV7-2
J: TRBJ2-1

CDR3: CASARYTREAQHF
V: TRBV28
J: TRBJ1-5

CDR3: CASSPIPSGNGYTF
V: TRBV23-1
J: TRBJ1-2

CDR3: CASRADIGSGNTIYF
V: TRBV7-6
J: TRBJ1-3

CDR3: CSGSITGGREKLFF
V: TRBV29-1
J: TRBJ1-4

CDR3: CASMWVQGNTEAFF
V: TRBV19
J: TRBJ1-1

CDR3: CASSATLQGPYEQYF
V: TRBV9
J: TRBJ2-7

CDR3: CAWSVQVQETQYF
V: TRBV30
J: TRBJ2-5